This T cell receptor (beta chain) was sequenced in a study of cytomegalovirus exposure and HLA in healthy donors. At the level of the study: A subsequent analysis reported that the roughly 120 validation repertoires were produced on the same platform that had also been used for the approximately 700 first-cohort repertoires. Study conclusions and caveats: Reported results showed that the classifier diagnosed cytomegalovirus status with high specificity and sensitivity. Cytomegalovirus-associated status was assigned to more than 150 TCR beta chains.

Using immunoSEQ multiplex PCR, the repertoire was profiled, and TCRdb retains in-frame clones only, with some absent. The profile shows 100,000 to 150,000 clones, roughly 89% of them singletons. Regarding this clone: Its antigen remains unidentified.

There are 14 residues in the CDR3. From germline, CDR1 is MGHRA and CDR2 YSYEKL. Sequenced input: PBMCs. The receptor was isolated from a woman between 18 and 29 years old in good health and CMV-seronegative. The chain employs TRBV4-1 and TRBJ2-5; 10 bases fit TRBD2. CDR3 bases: TGCGCAGCGGGGCCACTAGCGGGACAAGAGACCCAGTACTTC. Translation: CAAGPLAGQETQYF.